This T cell receptor beta chain was obtained from a study of OX40 agonist ivuxolimab in advanced cancers. As for the study in general: Age averaged about 62 years (range roughly 23 to 79), and 82.7% were male.

Using immunoSEQ multiplex PCR, the repertoire was profiled, and TCRdb retains in-frame clones only, with some absent. Of 55,000 to 75,000 clones in the sample, around 93% are singletons; the top ten hold 3.8%. Findings of the study overall: No determination was made of the antigen specificity of the expanded peripheral T cells. Within 6 weeks, CD4+ and CD8+ blood T cells expanded clonally at 0.1 to 3.0 mg/kg.

This clone occurred a few times. Its cognate antigen is unknown. The trim removed 3 bases at V and 3 bases at J, leaving 5 bases unmatched. The CDR3 spans 15 residues. Germline V gene data show CDR1 as MNHNY and CDR2 as SVGAGI (reference sequence). No patient had autoimmune disease or received systemic immunosuppression. Sequencing used CD4+ or CD8+ T cells sorted from blood, obtained in a trial of the OX40 agonist ivuxolimab. V is TRBV6-6 and J is TRBJ2-1; 7 bases are a match to TRBD2. The TCR sequence derives from an adult with an advanced solid tumor such as melanoma, head and neck, liver or kidney cancer. CDR3: CASSYASGNYNEQFF. The CDR3 coding sequence is TGTGCCAGCAGTTATGCTAGCGGTAACTACAATGAGCAGTTCTTC.